The sample holds one count of the clone carrying this T cell receptor (beta chain). These data come from a study of shared clonotypes between healthy human individuals. Naive CD8 populations comprised CD45RO-negative cells positively selected for CCR7, excluding terminally differentiated effector memory CD45RA+ cells. Assay: immunoSEQ multiplex PCR; the TCRdb copy retains only in-frame clones and omits some. Of some 2 million clones in the sample, roughly 94% were seen once. This CDR3 has 16 amino acids. The junction had 6 bases not matched to a gene; V was cut back by 3 bases and J by 3 bases. Germline CDR1 is SGDLS and CDR2 is YYNGEE.

The chain combines TRBV9 with TRBJ2-1; 10 bases are shared with TRBD2. Material for sequencing was naive CD8+ T cells sorted from blood. The source of this sequence is a man between 18 and 29 years old in good health. For the CDR3, the DNA is TGTGCCAGCAGCGACCTAACTAGCGGGGACTACAATGAGCAGTTCTTC. This codes for CASSDLTSGDYNEQFF.